This T cell receptor beta chain was obtained from a study of blood T cells in healthy people across ages. On the study more broadly: The template switching approach captured approximately one barcoded beta molecule for every two T cells.

On this clonotype: As yet, its antigen is unknown.

The use of a sample-barcoded 5' primer and a J-beta primer mix characterized a second PCR of roughly 7 to 12 cycles. From the 5' RACE reads, TCRdb called clonotypes with MiXCR, one entry per CDR3 protein. The sample holds around 600,000 distinct CDR3 sequences; 47% are singletons and the top ten take approximately 23%. Each donor's blood draw was roughly 9.8 milliliters of peripheral blood. Every sample gave at least 5.5 micrograms of total RNA when it was extracted. In germline, CDR1 is MNHEY, CDR2 SVGEGT. V shed 3 bases and J 0 bases; nucleotides not matched to a gene: 6. The CDR3 contains 16 residues. Study observations and caveats: A roughly linear fall in TCR beta diversity per million T cells was seen with increasing age.

The sample taken for sequencing was blood. The chain uses TRBV6-2 or TRBV6-3 and TRBJ2-3; 7 bases map to TRBD1. The sequence derives from a man older than 75 in good health. As DNA, the CDR3 is TGTGCCAGCAGTTATACCACAGGGGTGAGCACAGATACGCAGTATTTT. Its protein is CASSYTTGVSTDTQYF.